In its sample, the clone carrying this TCR beta chain was seen a few times. Its target is not known. Both TRBC1 and TRBC2 were covered by a beta constant-region primer of two equimolar oligonucleotides. The ligated cDNA underwent four PCR rounds using SP2 and nested alpha and beta constant-region primers. From the UMI-ligation and nested PCR reads, TCRdb called clonotypes with MiXCR, one entry per CDR3 protein. The repertoire holds fewer than 7,000 distinct CDR3 sequences, with 7% as singletons. This specimen belongs to a study of naive and memory T cell subsets. General observations from the study: TCR abundance followed a power law differing between naive and memory subsets.

Sequential positive selection took CD4 T cells first, then CD8 T cells. This CDR3 contains 14 residues. This chain connects TRBV12-2 to TRBJ1-5; TRBD1 was called by the table and not checked on the DNA. TRBV12-2 is recorded as a pseudogene. The sequence came from a human donor in good health. The specimen was effector memory CD8+ T cells from blood. Described subset: effector memory, CD45RA- CD27-. CDR3 sequence reads: CASRYRSSNQPQHF. The CDR3 nucleotides read TGTGCAAGTCGCTACAGGAGTAGCAATCAGCCCCAGCATTTT.